Shown below are 24 T cell receptor beta chains from a single sample sequenced in a study of cytotoxic CD8 clonotypes in ibrutinib-treated CLL. This table comes from immunoSEQ multiplex PCR, and its TCRdb copy is limited to in-frame clones, with some not included. The top ten hold more than 9.5% of the sample, which has over 200,000 clones, 79% seen once. The sample was PBMCs, taken after 12 months of ibrutinib treatment. The receptors derive from a human donor with chronic lymphocytic leukemia.

The chain uses TRBV5-4 and TRBJ1-6, with D possibly being TRBD1 (6 bases). The germline V gene encodes CDR1 SGHNT and CDR2 YYREEE (reference sequence). CDR3 length: 17 residues. V was clipped by 4 bases and J by 10 bases, with 24 bases between them. CDR3 in amino acids: CASSLTGPQGGRSPLHF. In nucleotides, the CDR3 is TGTGCCAGCAGCCTTACAGGGCCCCAGGGTGGTCGGTCACCCCTCCACTTT.

The chain has TRBV27 and TRBJ1-5; unclear D gene. This CDR3 is built from 13 residues. Trimming cost V 5 bases and J 4 bases, with 9 bases left between them. Germline V gene data show CDR1 as MNHEY and CDR2 as SMNVEV (reference sequence). CDR3 nucleotide sequence: TGTGCCAGCAGTCAGATCCAAAATCAGCCCCAGCATTTT. It translates to CASSQIQNQPQHF.

This clone came up a few times. The chain employs TRBV6-5 and TRBJ2-2; D unclear. The CDR3 length is 14 residues. Trimming took off 7 bases at V and 5 bases at J, with 14 bases between the two ends. Germline-derived CDR1 and CDR2 are MNHEY and SVGAGI. The CDR3 is CASILTPGTGELFF. In nucleotides, the CDR3 is TGTGCCAGCATCTTAACACCTGGAACCGGGGAGCTGTTTTTT.

V is TRBV5-4 and J is TRBJ2-3, with 11 bases identical to TRBD2. V lost 0 bases to trimming and J lost 0 bases; unmatched junction nucleotides: 0. CDR1 is SGHNT, CDR2 YYREEE, per germline (reference sequence). The CDR3 sequence is 16 residues long. CDR3 residues: CASSLGLAGSTDTQYF. CDR3 DNA: TGTGCCAGCAGCTTGGGACTAGCGGGAAGCACAGATACGCAGTATTTT.

The chain links TRBV30 to TRBJ1-2; D is uncertain. Germline loops: CDR1 GTSNPN, CDR2 SVGIG (reference sequence). The length of the CDR3 is 14 residues. Trimming took 0 bases from V and 8 from J, leaving 16 bases between them. CDR3 in DNA: TGTGCCTGGAGTGTTTCAGCCAGCGACCCCGGCTACACCTTC. The encoded protein is CAWSVSASDPGYTF.

This clone has only one observation. The chain is built from TRBV2 and TRBJ2-7; 9 nucleotides line up with TRBD2. CDR3 length: 14 amino acids. Losses at the gene ends were 8 bases for V and 4 bases for J; bases not matched to a gene: 9. Germline CDR1 and CDR2: SNHLY and FYNNEI. As DNA, the CDR3 is TGTGCCAGCGTGCGAGGTAGCGGGAGTTACGAGCAGTACTTC. It yields the protein CASVRGSGSYEQYF. The whole variable domain, remainder taken from reference TRBV2 and TRBJ2-7, is EPEVTQTPSHQVTQMGQEVILRCVPISNHLYFYWYRQILGQKVEFLVSFYNNEISEKSEIFDDQFSVERPDGSNFTLKIRSTKLEDSAMYFCASVRGSGSYEQYFGPGTRLTVT.

V gene TRBV5-8 combines with J gene TRBJ2-5; 9 bases are shared with TRBD2. The germline V gene encodes CDR1 SGHTS and CDR2 YDEGEE. After removal of 4 bases from V and 0 bases from J, the junction contained 7 bases not matched to a gene. The CDR3 has 16 residues. The DNA for the CDR3 is TGTGCCAGCAGCGTCGCTAGCGGGGCGTACCAAGAGACCCAGTACTTC. Residues: CASSVASGAYQETQYF.

The chain uses TRBV5-4 and TRBJ2-3, with TRBD2 identical over 10 bases. The junction had 9 bases not matched to a gene; V was cut back by 5 bases and J by 3 bases. Germline assignment: CDR1 SGHNT and CDR2 YYREEE (reference sequence). The CDR3 runs to 16 residues. In nucleotides, the CDR3 is TGTGCCAGCAGACTCGGCACTAGCGGGGTTACAGATACGCAGTATTTT. Amino acid sequence: CASRLGTSGVTDTQYF.

This clone was detected once. This rearrangement joins TRBV30 to TRBJ2-7, with D possibly being TRBD2 (5 bases). The CDR3 consists of 17 residues. Germline V gene sequence: CDR1 GTSNPN, CDR2 SVGIG (reference sequence). Between the trimmed V and J ends, which lost 3 bases and 0 bases, there was a span of 21 bases. This CDR3 is CAWRGGLHGVGSYEQYF. CDR3 nucleotides: TGTGCCTGGAGGGGCGGACTCCACGGGGTAGGCTCCTACGAGCAGTACTTC.

The rearrangement uses TRBV29-1 and TRBJ2-7, with TRBD1 matching 10 bases. The length of the CDR3 is 11 residues. The junction had 1 base not matched to a gene; V was cut back by 6 bases and J by 5 bases. Germline V CDR1 and CDR2: SQVTM, ANQGSEA. CDR3 residues: CSVGTGDEQYF. The CDR3, as DNA: TGCAGCGTAGGGACAGGGGACGAGCAGTACTTC.

This clone was counted a few times. The chain recombines TRBV21-1 with TRBJ1-5. TRBV21-1 is termed a pseudogene. The CDR3 is made up of 10 amino acids. The CDR3 loop is CANSNQPQHF. CDR3 DNA sequence: TGTGCCAACAGCAATCAGCCCCAGCATTTT.

The V call is TRBV9, the J call TRBJ1-4, with TRBD1 identical over 7 bases. V lost 3 bases to trimming and J lost 7 bases; unmatched junction nucleotides: 15. The CDR3 consists of 17 residues. Germline assignment: CDR1 SGDLS and CDR2 YYNGEE. CDR3 in DNA: TGTGCCAGCAGCGAGCGACAGGGTGGAGTGGGTGGTGAAAAACTGTTTTTT. Translated, it gives CASSERQGGVGGEKLFF.

V usage is TRBV30 and J usage is TRBJ1-1; D gene uncertain. Deletions cut 2 bases from V and 2 bases from J, with 9 bases between. Germline V gene sequence: CDR1 GTSNPN, CDR2 SVGIG (reference sequence). CDR3 length: 13 amino acids. CDR3 amino acids: CAWSQDGNTEAFF. CDR3 DNA: TGTGCCTGGAGTCAAGACGGTAACACTGAAGCTTTCTTT.

The genes are TRBV4-1 and TRBJ1-1, with D uncertain. V lost 0 bases, J lost 11 bases, and 7 bases lay in between. CDR3 length: 11 amino acids. Per germline, CDR1 MGHRA and CDR2 YSYEKL. Here the CDR3 reads CASSQDRLAFF. The CDR3 nucleotides are TGCGCCAGCAGCCAAGACAGGTTGGCTTTCTTT.

The rearrangement joins TRBV29-1 to TRBJ2-7; tentatively, D is TRBD1 (6 bases). Germline V lookup: CDR1 SQVTM, CDR2 ANQGSEA. The CDR3 is 13 residues long. Trimming cost V 8 bases and J 0 bases, with 14 bases left between them. CDR3 region: CSSRDTYSYEQYF. The DNA for the CDR3 is TGCAGCTCCCGGGACACCTACTCCTACGAGCAGTACTTC.

The V call is TRBV11-2, the J call TRBJ2-3, with unresolved D. The CDR3 sequence is 13 residues long. Germline V gene lookup returns CDR1 SGHAT and CDR2 FQNNGV. V lost 5 bases, J lost 6 bases, and 12 bases lay in between. CDR3 nucleotide sequence: TGTGCCAGCAGCCCACCCTCTAGGGATACGCAGTATTTT. Translated: CASSPPSRDTQYF. The whole variable domain, remainder taken from reference TRBV11-2 and TRBJ2-3, is EAGVAQSPRYKIIEKRQSVAFWCNPISGHATLYWYQQILGQGPKLLIQFQNNGVVDDSQLPKDRFSAERLKGVDSTLKIQPAKLEDSAVYLCASSPPSRDTQYFGPGTRLTVL.

This chain links TRBV2 with TRBJ2-7; D remains ambiguous. The CDR3 extends over 12 amino acids. Germline CDR1 is SNHLY and CDR2 is FYNNEI. V was trimmed by 7 bases and J by 2 bases, leaving 9 bases between them. The CDR3 nucleotides read TGTGCCAGCACTTTAGGAGCCTACGAGCAGTACTTC. Its protein is CASTLGAYEQYF.

The gene calls are TRBV2 and TRBJ2-7; D possibly matches TRBD1 or TRBD2 (6 bases each). Trimming cost V 6 bases and J 2 bases, with 11 bases left between them. Germline V gives CDR1 SNHLY, CDR2 FYNNEI. The CDR3 totals 13 residues. In nucleotides, the CDR3 is TGTGCCAGCAGAAATAGGGGGGCCTACGAGCAGTACTTC. This codes for CASRNRGAYEQYF. Full variable domain (remainder filled in from reference TRBV2 and TRBJ2-7): EPEVTQTPSHQVTQMGQEVILRCVPISNHLYFYWYRQILGQKVEFLVSFYNNEISEKSEIFDDQFSVERPDGSNFTLKIRSTKLEDSAMYFCASRNRGAYEQYFGPGTRLTVT.

This chain uses TRBV6-1 with TRBJ1-2, with D possibly matching TRBD1 (6 bases). Germline assignment: CDR1 MNHNS and CDR2 SASEGT. The V gene lost 6 bases and the J gene lost 6 bases, with 14 bases spanning the gap. This CDR3 spans 13 amino acids. Here the CDR3 DNA reads TGTGCCAGCAGGGGTCTACAGGGTGATGGCTACACCTTC. It codes for CASRGLQGDGYTF.

The chain combines TRBV28 with TRBJ2-7; 14 nucleotides align to TRBD2. Trimming cost V 4 bases and J 6 bases; bases outside gene matches: 8. Germline CDR1 is MDHEN and CDR2 is SYDVKM. The length of the CDR3 is 16 residues. CDR3 amino acids: CASSWGTSGGVGEQYF. The CDR3 DNA reads TGTGCCAGCAGTTGGGGGACTAGCGGGGGAGTCGGCGAGCAGTACTTC.

The J gene is TRBJ2-3, the V gene TRBV18; D remains ambiguous. V lost 2 bases and J lost 2, with 8 bases in between. The CDR3 spans 14 residues. The germline V gene encodes CDR1 KGHSH and CDR2 LQKENI. The CDR3, as DNA: TGTGCCAGCTCACCATTGGAGCACACAGATACGCAGTATTTT. The encoded protein is CASSPLEHTDTQYF. The full variable domain, its missing parts supplied by reference TRBV18 and TRBJ2-3, is NAGVMQNPRHLVRRRGQEARLRCSPMKGHSHVYWYRQLPEEGLKFMVYLQKENIIDESGMPKERFSAEFPKEGPSILRIQQVVRGDSAAYFCASSPLEHTDTQYFGPGTRLTVL.

V gene TRBV6-1 combines with J gene TRBJ2-7; D is undetermined. The CDR3 has 13 residues. Trimming took 6 bases from V and 3 from J, leaving 12 bases between them. CDR1 MNHNS and CDR2 SASEGT come from the germline V gene. This CDR3 is CASRSREVYEQYF. CDR3 bases: TGTGCCAGCAGATCCCGCGAAGTCTACGAGCAGTACTTC.

This sequence joins TRBV10-3 and TRBJ2-3; possibly TRBD1 or TRBD2 for D (5 bases each). The V and J ends lost 3 bases and 6 bases respectively, with 13 bases between them. The CDR3 spans 14 residues. Germline assignment: CDR1 ENHRY and CDR2 SYGVKD. The CDR3 coding sequence is TGTGCCATCAGTGACAGTGGGGGTGTTGATACGCAGTATTTT. The encoded protein is CAISDSGGVDTQYF.

J is TRBJ1-6 and V is TRBV30, with D possibly matching TRBD1 (5 bases). Trimming pared 0 bases from V and 8 bases from J, leaving 17 bases between. The length of the CDR3 is 16 residues. Germline V CDR1 and CDR2: GTSNPN, SVGIG (reference sequence). CDR3 protein: CAWSVTGRFLYSPLHF. The CDR3, as DNA: TGTGCCTGGAGTGTAACGGGGCGCTTTCTATATTCACCCCTCCACTTT.